The 11 T cell receptor beta chains given below trace back to one sample, sequenced in a study of blood T cell dynamics during melanoma immunotherapy. Time point given: pre-treatment baseline. Sequencing was performed with immunoSEQ multiplex PCR; in TCRdb, only in-frame clones are kept and a portion is missing. The repertoire holds about 4,800 clones, with around nine tenths as singletons. The specimen comprised blood, sampled from a patient treated with checkpoint blockade. Receptors originate from a human donor with melanoma.

The J gene is TRBJ2-5, the V gene TRBV13; 10 nucleotides agree with TRBD2. The CDR3 sequence is 17 residues long. V lost 6 bases and J lost 5; bases outside the gene matches: 15. Germline V gene data show CDR1 as PRHDT and CDR2 as FYEKMQ (reference sequence). The CDR3 nucleotides are TGTGCCAGCAGTCCGTGGGGGCTAGCGGGAGTTTCTGAGACCCAGTACTTC. Residues: CASSPWGLAGVSETQYF.

This chain joins TRBV5-6 and TRBJ1-1; the D gene is possibly TRBD1 (5 bases). This CDR3 comprises 14 residues. The V gene's germline CDR1 is SGHDT and CDR2 YYEEEE. The ends were cut back, 4 bases at V and 8 bases at J, with 18 bases in the middle. The DNA of the CDR3 is TGTGCCAGCAGCCTGAGGGGTTTTGTGGGGGAAGCTTTCTTT. Amino acids: CASSLRGFVGEAFF.

The chain joins TRBV12-5 to TRBJ1-1; maybe TRBD1 (6 bases). Germline CDR1 and CDR2: LGHNT and FRNRAP. Trimming left V 6 bases short and J 0 bases short, with 14 bases between. The CDR3 covers 15 residues. The CDR3 region has the DNA TGTGCTAGTGGCTTGCAGACAGGAGTGAACACTGAAGCTTTCTTT. This sequence encodes CASGLQTGVNTEAFF. Based on the CDR3 plus reference TRBV12-5 and TRBJ1-1, the full variable domain is DARVTQTPRHKVTEMGQEVTMRCQPILGHNTVFWYRQTMMQGLELLAYFRNRAPLDDSGMPKDRFSAEMPDATLATLKIQPSEPRDSAVYFCASGLQTGVNTEAFFGQGTRLTVV.

The chain recombines TRBV2 with TRBJ2-3, with D uncertain. Trimming took off 2 bases at V and 4 bases at J, with 1 base between the two ends. Germline values: CDR1 SNHLY, CDR2 FYNNEI. The CDR3 covers 11 residues. The CDR3 sequence: CASSESDTQYF. CDR3 nucleotides: TGTGCCAGCAGTGAATCAGATACGCAGTATTTT.

The V gene is TRBV15, the J gene TRBJ2-5; D is ambiguous. The J call may not be correct, given that the DNA end is closer to TRBJ2-7. The germline CDR1 and CDR2 sequences are LNHNV and YYDKDF (reference sequence). The CDR3 is 13 amino acids. The CDR3 reads CATSTRNSYEQYF. The CDR3, as DNA: TGTGCCACCAGCACTAGAAACTCCTACGAGCAGTACTTC.

This rearrangement joins TRBV4-2 to TRBJ2-7, with D tentatively TRBD1 (5 bases). CDR1 and CDR2 from the germline V gene are LGHNA and YNFKEQ. This CDR3 contains 17 residues. Between the trimmed V and J ends, which lost 0 bases and 0 bases, there was a span of 15 bases. As DNA, the CDR3 is TGTGCCAGCAGCCAAGATCAAGCAGGGTCCCTCTCCTACGAGCAGTACTTC. The encoded protein is CASSQDQAGSLSYEQYF.

This chain connects TRBV10-3 to TRBJ2-1; 12 bases are a match to TRBD2. The CDR3 totals 16 residues. Germline-derived CDR1 and CDR2 are ENHRY and SYGVKD. V was pared by 6 bases and J by 0 bases, with 3 bases of the junction left unmatched. CDR3 protein: CAIRASGRVSYNEQFF. The CDR3 DNA reads as TGTGCCATCAGGGCTAGCGGGAGGGTCTCCTACAATGAGCAGTTCTTC.

V is TRBV18 and J is TRBJ1-2; D might be TRBD1 (6 bases). The CDR3 extends over 13 amino acids. Germline V gene sequence: CDR1 KGHSH, CDR2 LQKENI. The V gene lost 3 bases and the J gene lost 7 bases, with 12 bases spanning the gap. CDR3 DNA sequence: TGTGCCAGCTCACCCTCGGACAGCCGTGGCTACACCTTC. Translation: CASSPSDSRGYTF.

This rearrangement joins TRBV27 to TRBJ2-5; TRBD2 is a possible D gene (6 bases). The CDR3 contains 13 residues. Trimming stripped 5 bases from V and 9 bases from J, with 16 bases between. CDR1 is MNHEY, CDR2 SMNVEV, per germline (reference sequence). The CDR3 region is CASSTGSEGAQYF. Here the CDR3 DNA reads TGTGCCAGCAGTACCGGGAGCGAAGGGGCCCAGTACTTC.

V usage is TRBV19 and J usage is TRBJ2-2; 7 nucleotides line up with TRBD1. CDR3 length: 14 amino acids. Germline CDR1 and CDR2: LNHDA and SQIVND (reference sequence). V lost 10 bases, J lost 5 bases, and 10 bases stayed unmatched. The CDR3 DNA follows: TGTGCCACCCTCGACAGGGTACTGACCGGGGAGCTGTTTTTT. Translating it yields CATLDRVLTGELFF.

The chain is built from TRBV18 and TRBJ2-1; perhaps TRBD2 as D (7 bases). There are 15 residues in the CDR3. Between the trimmed V and J ends, which lost 6 bases and 2 bases, there was a span of 14 bases. Germline CDR1 KGHSH, CDR2 LQKENI. CDR3 region: CASSLAEGAYNEQFF. The CDR3 DNA reads as TGTGCCAGCTCGCTAGCGGAGGGGGCCTACAATGAGCAGTTCTTC.